This T cell receptor beta chain was recorded in a study of blood T cell repertoires in COVID-19. Participants were aged roughly 18 to 100 years from around 25 US areas. In the study's own analysis: Amplification of reference gene primers provided the estimated nucleated cell counts. Measured with immunoSEQ multiplex PCR; TCRdb has only the in-frame clones, and not every one. The D gene and trimming were derived from the DNA, and the V and J assignments and clone size from that table. The profile covers 260,000 or so clones, with about 91% appearing a single time and roughly 1.2% taken by the ten largest. The TCR was taken from a woman in her thirties or forties with acute COVID-19. The source material was PBMCs or T cells enriched from blood (not recorded which).

The CDR3 sequence is CASSPPPGAFF. The CDR3 nucleotides are TGTGCCAGCAGTCCCCCCCCGGGAGCTTTCTTT. This chain links TRBV28 with TRBJ1-1; no clear D gene. Trimming pared 5 bases from V and 10 bases from J, leaving 11 bases between. The germline V gene encodes CDR1 MDHEN and CDR2 SYDVKM. The CDR3 spans 11 residues.